Each of the 2 T cell receptor beta chains below was sequenced from the same sample in a study of cytomegalovirus exposure and HLA in healthy donors. The study ran its PCR with 60 Vbeta and 13 Jbeta primers. The repertoire was sequenced with immunoSEQ multiplex PCR; TCRdb's copy has only in-frame clones and lacks some. The sample has 85,000 to 100,000 clones; approximately 64% are singletons. Sequencing input: PBMCs. All receptors derive from a man aged 60 to 69 in good health and CMV-seronegative.

The J gene is TRBJ1-5, the V gene TRBV11-2; 8 nucleotides line up with TRBD1. CDR1 is SGHAT, CDR2 FQNNGV, per germline. The trim removed 3 bases at V and 1 base at J, leaving 2 bases unmatched. The CDR3 loop spans 15 amino acids. CDR3 sequence: CASSFQGASNQPQHF. For the CDR3, the DNA is TGTGCCAGCAGCTTCCAGGGGGCGAGCAATCAGCCCCAGCATTTT.

This rearrangement joins TRBV11-2 to TRBJ2-7, with D maybe TRBD1 (6 bases). This CDR3 has 15 residues. V was shortened by 4 bases and J by 2 bases, with 15 bases between the two germline ends. Germline loops: CDR1 SGHAT, CDR2 FQNNGV. DNA of the CDR3: TGTGCCAGCAGCTCACCTTCACGGGACACCTACGAGCAGTACTTC. Its protein is CASSSPSRDTYEQYF.